This T cell receptor (beta chain) was sequenced during a study of T cells in Graves' hyperthyroidism and ophthalmopathy. As regards this clonotype: The target antigen is unknown.

The V end was cut by 1 base, the J end by 7 bases, with 16 bases between. CDR3 length equals 14 residues. Germline V gives CDR1 DFQATT, CDR2 SNEGSKA (reference sequence). Overall study findings and caveats: Blood also contained most expanded thyroid clonotypes above 0.001.

Template material for amplifying TCR beta CDR3 regions consisted of RNA transcripts. The study used the HTBI primer set for a first-round RT-PCR of the TCR CDR3. Each CDR3 protein gets one entry after TCRdb re-called the multiplex PCR reads with MiXCR. This table has 600,000 or so distinct CDR3 sequences, about 14% appearing once. J is TRBJ1-2 and V is TRBV20-1; D is perhaps TRBD1 (6 bases). The receptor's source is a woman aged 45-65 years with Graves' ophthalmopathy. The sample was blood. CDR3 sequence: CSARVAGARLGYTF. CDR3 nucleotide sequence: TGCAGTGCTAGAGTAGCGGGGGCGCGTCTTGGCTACACCTTC.